This TCR beta chain was identified during a study of shared clonotypes between healthy human individuals. In the study overall: Ranging from 18 to 49 in age, donors were two women and a few men.

CD8 cells regarded as naive lacked CD45RO, were positively chosen for CCR7, and omitted terminally differentiated effector memory CD45RA+ cells. Sequenced by immunoSEQ multiplex PCR; TCRdb stores in-frame clones only, minus some. This table has around 1,900,000 clones, around 93% appearing once. The germline gives CDR1 MNHEY, CDR2 SVGAGI. V shed 3 bases and J 2 bases; nucleotides not matched to a gene: 9. This CDR3 spans 16 amino acids. The origin of this receptor is a man younger than 35 in good health. Some clones in this sample may be carry-over from other donors' samples. The sequenced sample consisted of naive CD8+ T cells from PBMCs. This chain uses TRBV6-5 with TRBJ2-7; 8 bases match TRBD1. The CDR3 nucleotides read TGTGCCAGCAGTTATGCCCGGGACAGGAGCACCTACGAGCAGTACTTC. This translates into CASSYARDRSTYEQYF.